This T cell receptor (beta chain) derives from a study of CD8 T cells in ankylosing spondylitis. Overall study results and limits: Prior literature has documented some motif variants in synovial fluid and blood from reactive arthritis. Significant enrichment of disease-linked clones was reported in matched ankylosing spondylitis synovial fluid. Disease-linked clones had a CD8+ phenotype and relatively low frequency in peripheral blood. Among TCR beta sequences, a motif of roughly 8 highly homologous variants appeared characteristic of ankylosing spondylitis blood.

This clonotype was recorded many times. Antigen specificity is unknown. It was by quantitative 5'-RACE with molecular barcodes that TCR beta libraries were made. TCRdb reanalysed the 5' RACE reads using MiXCR and keeps one entry per CDR3 protein. Seen here are 700,000 to 1,000,000 distinct CDR3 sequences, approximately 12% observed once, and the top ten hold more than 0.5%. CDR1 and CDR2 from the germline V gene are DFQATT and SNEGSKA (reference sequence). Trimming removed 6 bases at V and 11 bases at J, with 24 bases between. The CDR3 is made up of 14 amino acids. The material sequenced was blood, either unsorted or a sorted T cell fraction (not recorded which). The chain recombines TRBV20-1 with TRBJ2-3, with D unresolved. This TCR was sampled from a male donor with ankylosing spondylitis. This chain's CDR3 is CSAQTALRMGRQYF. The CDR3 DNA sequence: TGCAGTGCCCAAACGGCTCTCCGGATGGGTAGGCAGTATTTT.